The entry below describes one T cell receptor beta chain. Its antigen is currently unknown. Using immunoSEQ multiplex PCR, the repertoire was profiled, and TCRdb retains in-frame clones only, with some absent. The data hold approximately 50,000 clones, with more than 80% observed a single time. CDR3 size: 15 residues. In germline, CDR1 is GTSNPN, CDR2 SVGIG (reference sequence). V was shortened by 1 base and J by 5 bases, with 17 bases between the two germline ends. This sample was taken from a study of T cell responses to AZD1222 COVID-19 vaccine. Study observations and caveats: Only after the peak T cell response were repertoires sampled. The donor group comprised mostly white British people and more females; the analysis possibly underestimated clonal diversity. In the spike-specific TCR repertoire, nearly half reportedly target unmutated variant regions.

This chain links TRBV30 with TRBJ1-2; a possible D gene is TRBD1 (6 bases). The receptor was isolated from an adult in good health. The starting material was peripheral blood, obtained on day 0 of MenACWY control vaccination. The CDR3 protein is CAWSALEGGPYGYTF. In DNA, the CDR3 is TGTGCCTGGAGTGCTTTAGAGGGGGGACCGTATGGCTACACCTTC.